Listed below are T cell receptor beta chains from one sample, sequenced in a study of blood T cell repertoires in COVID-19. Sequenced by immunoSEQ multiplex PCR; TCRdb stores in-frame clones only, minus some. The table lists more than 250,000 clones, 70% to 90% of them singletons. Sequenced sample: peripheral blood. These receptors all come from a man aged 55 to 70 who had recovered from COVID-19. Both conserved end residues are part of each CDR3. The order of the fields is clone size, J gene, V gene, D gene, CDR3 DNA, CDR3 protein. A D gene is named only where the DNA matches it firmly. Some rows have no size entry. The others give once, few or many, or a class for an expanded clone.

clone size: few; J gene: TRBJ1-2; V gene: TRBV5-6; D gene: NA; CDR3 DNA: TGTGCCAGCAGCCCCCTCGGAGGGATCTATGGCTACACCTTC; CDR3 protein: CASSPLGGIYGYTF
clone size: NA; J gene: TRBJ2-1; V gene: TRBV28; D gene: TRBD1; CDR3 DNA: TGTGCCAGCAGTTCGTCTAACAGGGGAAGTAAGCAGTTCTTC; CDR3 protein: CASSSSNRGSKQFF
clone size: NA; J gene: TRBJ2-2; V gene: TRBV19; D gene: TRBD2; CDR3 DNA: TGTGCCAGTAGTCGAAATAGCGGGAGTGTCGGCGGGGAGCTGTTTTTT; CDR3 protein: CASSRNSGSVGGELFF
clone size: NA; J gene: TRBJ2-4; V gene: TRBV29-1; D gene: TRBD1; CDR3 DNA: TGCAGCGTTACCCCGGGACAGGGCTTCATTCAGTACTTC; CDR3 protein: CSVTPGQGFIQYF
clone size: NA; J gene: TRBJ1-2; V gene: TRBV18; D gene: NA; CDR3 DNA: TGTGCCAGCTCACCTATTACTGGTGGCTACACCTTC; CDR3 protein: CASSPITGGYTF
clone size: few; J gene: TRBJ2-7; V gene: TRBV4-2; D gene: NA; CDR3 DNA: TGTGCCAGCAGCCAAGATCGCGGCCCCTCCGAGCAGTACTTC; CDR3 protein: CASSQDRGPSEQYF
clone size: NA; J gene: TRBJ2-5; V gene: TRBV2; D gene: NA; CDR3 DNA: TGTGCCAAGTCTATCCGCCAAGAGACCCAGTACTTC; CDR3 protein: CAKSIRQETQYF
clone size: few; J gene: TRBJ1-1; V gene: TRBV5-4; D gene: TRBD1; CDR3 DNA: TGTGCCAGCAGCATTCCGGGACAGGGGGGTGAAGCTTTCTTT; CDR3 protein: CASSIPGQGGEAFF
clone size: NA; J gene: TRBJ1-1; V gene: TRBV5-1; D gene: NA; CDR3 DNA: TGCGCCAGCAGCTCCCGGACAGCCGGGAACACTGAAGCTTTCTTT; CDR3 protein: CASSSRTAGNTEAFF
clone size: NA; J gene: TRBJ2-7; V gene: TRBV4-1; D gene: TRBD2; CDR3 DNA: TGCGCCAGCAGCCAACCATCACGGACTAGCGGGAGTATAAAGTACTTC; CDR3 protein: CASSQPSRTSGSIKYF
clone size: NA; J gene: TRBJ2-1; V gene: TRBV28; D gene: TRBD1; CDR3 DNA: TGTGCCAGCAGCCCGGGACAGGCCGCCAATGAGCAGTTCTTC; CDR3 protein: CASSPGQAANEQFF
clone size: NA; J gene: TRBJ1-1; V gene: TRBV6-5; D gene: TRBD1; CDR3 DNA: TGTGCCAGCCGGACAGGGGTAGGCACTGAAGCTTTCTTT; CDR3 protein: CASRTGVGTEAFF
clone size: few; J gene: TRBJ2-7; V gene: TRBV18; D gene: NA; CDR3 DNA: TGTGCCAGCTCACCATTCGGCTCGCGGGGAGGTTACGAGCAGTACTTC; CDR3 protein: CASSPFGSRGGYEQYF
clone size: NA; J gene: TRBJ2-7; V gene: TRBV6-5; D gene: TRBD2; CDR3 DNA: TGTGCCAGCAGTTCTAGCGGGGGGTCCTACGAGCAGTACTTC; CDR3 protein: CASSSSGGSYEQYF
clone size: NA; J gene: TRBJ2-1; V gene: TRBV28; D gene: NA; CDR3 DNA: TGTGCCAGCATCCCGGTGATTCGGAATGAGCAGTTCTTC; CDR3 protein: CASIPVIRNEQFF
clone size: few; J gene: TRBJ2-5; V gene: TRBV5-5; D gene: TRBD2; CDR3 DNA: TGTGCCAGCAGCTTGGGGGGACTAGCGGGGCGGGAGACCCAGTACTTC; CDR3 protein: CASSLGGLAGRETQYF
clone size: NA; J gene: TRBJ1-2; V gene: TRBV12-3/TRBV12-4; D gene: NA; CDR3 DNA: TGTGCCAGCAGTTTTATGATGGGGAGCGGCTACACCTTC; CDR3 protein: CASSFMMGSGYTF
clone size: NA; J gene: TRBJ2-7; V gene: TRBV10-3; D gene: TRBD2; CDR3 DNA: TGTGCCATCAGTGAGACTAGCGGGCTGTACGAGCAGTACTTC; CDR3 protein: CAISETSGLYEQYF
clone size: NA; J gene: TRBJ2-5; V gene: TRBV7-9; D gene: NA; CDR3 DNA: TGTGCCAGCAGCCGGGACTTGAAACAAGAGACCCAGTACTTC; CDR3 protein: CASSRDLKQETQYF
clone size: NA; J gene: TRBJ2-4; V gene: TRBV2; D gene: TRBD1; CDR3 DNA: TGTGCCAGCAGTGAGGTACAGGGGCTAGCCAAAAACATTCAGTACTTC; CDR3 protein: CASSEVQGLAKNIQYF
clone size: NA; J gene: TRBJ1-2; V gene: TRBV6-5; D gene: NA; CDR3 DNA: TGTGCCAGCAGCAAGGCGGGGTATGGCTACACCTTC; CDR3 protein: CASSKAGYGYTF
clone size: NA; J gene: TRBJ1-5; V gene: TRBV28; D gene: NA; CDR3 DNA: TGTGCCAGCAGTTTTGGGGGCAGCGCGAATCAGCCCCAGCATTTT; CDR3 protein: CASSFGGSANQPQHF
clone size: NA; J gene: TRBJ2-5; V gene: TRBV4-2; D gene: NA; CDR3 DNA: TGTGCCAGCAGGTTAGCGGAGGGGGAGACCCAGTACTTC; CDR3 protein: CASRLAEGETQYF
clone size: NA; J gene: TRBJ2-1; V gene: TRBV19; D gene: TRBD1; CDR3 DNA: TGTGCCAGTAGTATAGGAGGGACAGGGTGGATTGAGCAGTTCTTC; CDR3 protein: CASSIGGTGWIEQFF